This TCR beta chain was captured by sequencing in a study of blood T cell repertoires in COVID-19. Study as a whole: In each case, the material was cDNA or gDNA derived from T cells, B-cell-depleted T cells, or PBMCs.

The authors' processing: Estimation of nucleated cell counts relied on the amplification of reference gene primers. Libraries were prepared by immunoSEQ multiplex PCR; TCRdb keeps only in-frame clonotypes and omits some of them. V, J and clone size derive from that table, while D and trimming were established from the DNA sequence. In the table there are roughly 18,000 clones, about 85% of which are singletons. Germline CDR1 is MRHNA and CDR2 is SNTAGT. V trimming: 6 bases; J trimming: 10 bases; junction bases outside the gene matches: 10. The CDR3 is 13 residues long. This rearrangement joins TRBV6-4 to TRBJ2-5; 8 bases are a match to TRBD2. Sequenced sample: peripheral blood. This TCR was recovered from a man in his sixties or seventies with acute or convalescent COVID-19. The CDR3 sequence: CASSVREGKDQYF. Written as DNA, the CDR3 is TGTGCCAGCAGCGTCCGGGAGGGGAAGGACCAGTACTTC.